This T cell receptor beta chain was captured by sequencing in a study of T-cell reconstitution after alpha-beta-depleted transplantation in children. Findings and limits, study-wide: Several hundred expanded graft clones reportedly supplied alpha-beta T cells about two months after transplant.

The TCRbeta library incorporated unique molecular identifiers. TCRdb ran MiXCR on the PCR reads and lists one entry per CDR3 protein. The sample lists hundreds of thousands of distinct CDR3 sequences, about 9.5% occurring once. V shed 6 bases and J shed 5 bases, with 16 bases lying between them. The V gene's germline CDR1 is MDHEN and CDR2 SYDVKM. The CDR3 length is 15 residues. This clonotype was seen at least ten times. Its target is not known. This TCR came from a boy less than two years old with acute myeloid leukemia, due to receive a stem cell transplant. The rearrangement uses TRBV28 and TRBJ1-4; D gene unclear. Sequencing was performed on PBMCs, taken before TCRalphabeta/CD19-depleted stem cell transplant. CDR3 coding DNA: TGTGCCAGCAGCAACCGGGAGGGAGGCAATGAAAAACTGTTTTTT. It encodes CASSNREGGNEKLFF.